Listed below are T cell receptor beta chains from one sample, sequenced in a study of graft-versus-host responses after intestinal transplantation. Sequencing used immunoSEQ multiplex PCR; TCRdb keeps in-frame clones, though not all of them. The profile covers fewer than 45,000 clones, with 91% appearing a single time and around 2.5% taken by the ten largest. The source material was PBMCs, sampled around 320 days after intestinal transplant. These receptors originate from a human patient who received an intestinal transplant, so some T cells may come from the graft donor. Each CDR3 is given with its conserved first and last residue. Each record gives: clone size, J gene, V gene, D gene, CDR3 protein, CDR3 DNA. A D gene is named only where the DNA matches it firmly. Size is omitted from some rows. Given values are once, few, many or a class for expanded clones.

. TRBJ1-6 TRBV6-5 . CASSEGSPLHF TGTGCCAGCAGTGAAGGGTCACCCCTCCACTTT
. TRBJ1-2 TRBV29-1 TRBD1 CSVALPGTGGYTF TGCAGCGTTGCCTTGCCCGGGACAGGGGGCTACACCTTC
. TRBJ2-5 TRBV4-1 . CASSQDPAVSANSRETQYF TGCGCCAGCAGCCAAGATCCCGCGGTCAGCGCTAACTCGCGGGAGACCCAGTACTTC
. TRBJ2-2 TRBV6-5 TRBD1 CASSSGQGSTGELFF TGTGCCAGCAGTTCGGGACAGGGAAGTACCGGGGAGCTGTTTTTT
. TRBJ1-5 TRBV6-1 . CASSERGPQPQHF TGTGCCAGCAGTGAACGGGGGCCCCAGCCCCAGCATTTT
. TRBJ2-7 TRBV28 TRBD2 CASTLVGGAYEQYF TGTGCCAGCACCCTAGTGGGGGGGGCCTACGAGCAGTACTTC
. TRBJ2-6 TRBV6-4 . CASSDLAGSGANVLTF TGTGCCAGCAGTGACTTAGCAGGGTCTGGGGCCAACGTCCTGACTTTC
. TRBJ2-3 TRBV6-1 TRBD2 CASSATSGGPYSTDTQYF TGTGCCAGCAGTGCTACTAGCGGGGGGCCCTATAGCACAGATACGCAGTATTTT
. TRBJ2-7 TRBV2 TRBD2 CASSEEWVASGGIYEQYF TGTGCCAGCAGTGAAGAGTGGGTTGCTAGCGGGGGTATCTACGAGCAGTACTTC
once TRBJ1-2 TRBV4-2 TRBD1 CASSQEGRGQNGYTF TGTGCCAGCAGCCAGGAAGGTAGGGGGCAGAATGGCTACACCTTC
. TRBJ1-2 TRBV29-1 TRBD1 CSVSDRERFAGYTF TGCAGCGTAAGCGACAGGGAGAGGTTTGCCGGCTACACCTTC
. TRBJ2-3 TRBV6-1 TRBD1 CASSATGDGADTQYF TGTGCCAGCAGTGCTACAGGGGATGGAGCAGATACGCAGTATTTT
. TRBJ1-5 TRBV4-1 . CASSQDSNQPQHF TGCGCCAGCAGCCAGGACAGCAATCAGCCCCAGCATTTT
. TRBJ2-7 TRBV4-1 . CASSHEGLSGGEQYF TGCGCCAGCAGCCATGAGGGACTGTCCGGTGGCGAGCAGTACTTC
. TRBJ1-2 TRBV28 . CASSFIGGNYGYTF TGTGCCAGCAGTTTCATAGGGGGTAACTATGGCTACACCTTC
. TRBJ2-7 TRBV28 . CASSLRVWKGNDYEQYF TGTGCCAGCAGTTTACGGGTATGGAAGGGGAACGACTACGAGCAGTACTTC
once TRBJ2-7 TRBV7-2 . CASSWGSGEQYF TGTGCCAGCAGCTGGGGTAGCGGCGAGCAGTACTTC
. TRBJ2-1 TRBV11-1 . CASKHSPLAGDYNEQFF TGTGCCAGCAAACATTCCCCACTAGCAGGAGACTACAATGAGCAGTTCTTC
. TRBJ2-3 TRBV5-1 TRBD2 CASRLAGDGDTQYF TGCGCCAGCAGACTAGCGGGGGACGGAGATACGCAGTATTTT
few TRBJ1-1 TRBV6-1 . CASSEASGGNTEAFF TGTGCCAGCAGTGAAGCCTCCGGGGGGAACACTGAAGCTTTCTTT
. TRBJ2-3 TRBV2 TRBD2 CASSRTSGDTQYF TGTGCCAGCAGCCGGACTAGCGGCGATACGCAGTATTTT
. TRBJ2-7 TRBV6-1 . CASTRAYEQYF TGTGCCAGCACCAGGGCCTACGAGCAGTACTTC
. TRBJ2-1 TRBV29-1 . CSVEGTDPSYNEQFF TGCAGCGTTGAAGGGACTGACCCCTCCTACAATGAGCAGTTCTTC
. TRBJ1-4 TRBV7-2 TRBD1 CASSDGSRTGSRNEKLFF TGTGCCAGCAGCGACGGGAGCCGGACAGGGTCAAGAAATGAAAAACTGTTTTTT
. TRBJ1-5 TRBV15 . CATSREVQPSNQPQHF TGTGCCACCAGCAGAGAGGTCCAGCCTAGCAATCAGCCCCAGCATTTT
. TRBJ2-7 TRBV28 . CASSLQGGLSYEQYF TGTGCCAGCAGTTTACAGGGGGGCTTGTCCTACGAGCAGTACTTC
. TRBJ2-7 TRBV6-5 TRBD2 CASSSLTSGGGYEQHF TGTGCCAGCAGTTCTTTGACTAGCGGGGGGGGCTACGAGCAGCACTTC
. TRBJ2-2 TRBV7-2 . CASSPSGRGNTGELFF TGTGCCAGCAGCCCTTCGGGACGGGGAAACACCGGGGAGCTGTTTTTT
. TRBJ1-5 TRBV6-5 . CASRGDGENQPQHF TGTGCCAGCCGGGGGGACGGTGAGAATCAGCCCCAGCATTTT
. TRBJ1-4 TRBV11-2 . CASSVDTHRGEKLFF TGTGCCAGCAGCGTGGACACCCACCGAGGTGAAAAACTGTTTTTT
. TRBJ2-7 TRBV10-2 TRBD2 CASSESGRAINEQYF TGCGCCAGCAGTGAGAGCGGGAGGGCCATCAACGAGCAGTACTTC
. TRBJ2-1 TRBV27 TRBD1 CASRSRTGGQFF TGTGCCAGCAGGTCCAGGACAGGGGGGCAGTTCTTC
. TRBJ1-2 TRBV28 . CASRVEDGYTF TGTGCCAGCAGGGTGGAAGATGGCTACACCTTC
. TRBJ1-2 TRBV6-8 TRBD1 CASSGTGGYGYTF TGTGCCAGCAGTGGGACAGGGGGCTATGGCTACACCTTC
. TRBJ2-1 TRBV4-2 TRBD2 CASSQETSGTPYNEQFF TGTGCCAGCAGCCAAGAGACTAGCGGTACCCCCTACAATGAGCAGTTCTTC
once TRBJ2-5 TRBV4-2 . CASSPYSNPDGILTQYF TGTGCCAGCAGCCCATACTCTAACCCGGACGGGATTTTGACCCAGTACTTC
. TRBJ2-7 TRBV6-5 TRBD1 CASRRQGNEQYF TGTGCCAGCAGAAGACAGGGGAACGAGCAGTACTTC
few TRBJ1-2 TRBV25-1 . CASSEGHYGYTF TGTGCCAGCAGTGAGGGACACTATGGCTACACCTTC
. TRBJ2-3 TRBV28 . CASTPGNIDTQYF TGTGCCAGCACCCCGGGAAACATAGATACGCAGTATTTT
. TRBJ1-1 TRBV9 TRBD1 CASSDDKTGSTEAFF TGTGCCAGCAGCGACGACAAGACAGGGAGCACTGAAGCTTTCTTT
. TRBJ2-7 TRBV6-5 . CASSLLLDSTYEQYF TGTGCCAGCAGCCTTCTCCTTGACAGCACCTACGAGCAGTACTTC
. TRBJ2-7 TRBV28 TRBD2 CASSFVPGLAGGPYEQYF TGTGCCAGCAGTTTTGTCCCGGGACTAGCGGGAGGGCCTTACGAGCAGTACTTC
. TRBJ1-4 TRBV28 . CASSSRPPTNEKLFF TGTGCCAGCAGTTCAAGACCTCCAACTAATGAAAAACTGTTTTTT
few TRBJ1-1 TRBV28 TRBD1 CASSPGDRGYTEAFF TGTGCCAGCAGTCCTGGGGACAGGGGGTACACTGAAGCTTTCTTT
. TRBJ1-3 TRBV6-1 . CASSSTGSGNTIYF TGTGCCAGCAGCTCTACAGGGAGTGGAAACACCATATATTTT
. TRBJ2-2 TRBV10-3 . CAIAAAGGELFF TGTGCCATCGCCGCAGCAGGCGGGGAGCTGTTTTTT
. TRBJ1-2 TRBV2 TRBD1 CASSDYGRGNYGYTF TGTGCCAGCAGTGATTATGGCAGGGGGAACTATGGCTACACCTTC
. TRBJ2-7 TRBV4-1 . CASSQRSWTEEGYEQYF TGCGCCAGCAGCCAACGCTCCTGGACAGAGGAGGGCTACGAGCAGTACTTC
once TRBJ2-3 TRBV2 TRBD2 CASRGLAGTDTQYF TGTGCCAGCAGAGGACTAGCGGGAACAGATACGCAGTATTTT
once TRBJ2-1 TRBV6-5 . CASSVRDGHNEQFF TGTGCCAGCAGTGTAAGAGACGGACACAATGAGCAGTTCTTC
. TRBJ2-3 TRBV6-4 . CASSERGTDTQYF TGTGCCAGCAGTGAGCGGGGCACAGATACGCAGTATTTT
. TRBJ2-7 TRBV7-2 TRBD1 CASSLRQGPSYEQYF TGTGCCAGCAGCTTAAGACAGGGACCCTCCTACGAGCAGTACTTC
. TRBJ2-3 TRBV5-6 . CASSPLVEGRADTQYF TGTGCCAGCAGCCCCCTAGTTGAGGGAAGGGCAGATACGCAGTATTTT
. TRBJ2-5 TRBV10-3 . CAIRGGGETQYF TGTGCCATCAGGGGAGGAGGGGAGACCCAGTACTTC
. TRBJ2-3 TRBV9 . CASSPRDTLTDTQYF TGTGCCAGCAGCCCCCGCGACACCCTCACAGATACGCAGTATTTT
. TRBJ1-4 TRBV4-1 . CASSQSQSDEKLFF TGCGCCAGCAGCCAAAGTCAGTCCGATGAAAAACTGTTTTTT
. TRBJ2-3 TRBV5-1 TRBD2 CASSFTGLFTDTQYF TGCGCCAGCAGCTTTACGGGACTATTCACAGATACGCAGTATTTT
. TRBJ2-5 TRBV2 . CASSVSLEGTQYF TGTGCCAGCAGTGTATCTCTGGAAGGGACCCAGTACTTC
. TRBJ1-1 TRBV19 TRBD1 CASSTGGGNTEAFF TGTGCCAGTAGTACAGGGGGCGGTAATACTGAAGCTTTCTTT
. TRBJ2-2 TRBV28 TRBD2 CASSFPGLAGTGELFF TGTGCCAGCAGTTTTCCGGGACTAGCGGGGACCGGGGAGCTGTTTTTT